This entry lists 15 T cell receptor beta chains sequenced from one sample in a study of blood T cell repertoires in COVID-19. The protocol was immunoSEQ multiplex PCR, while the TCRdb copy is restricted to in-frame clones and leaves out a portion. The sample includes about 160,000 clones, around 80% of them seen just once. The sample taken for sequencing was PBMCs or T cells enriched from blood (not recorded which). Receptors originate from a man aged 50-60 years who had recovered from COVID-19.

This chain links TRBV6-2 or TRBV6-3 with TRBJ2-3; D possibly corresponds to TRBD2 (5 bases). The CDR3 is 16 amino acids. Germline assignment: CDR1 MNHEY and CDR2 SVGEGT. Trimming cost V 0 bases and J 1 base, with 11 bases left between them. The DNA of the CDR3 is TGTGCCAGCAGTTACTCGGTGCAGGAGGGCACAGATACGCAGTATTTT. Protein product: CASSYSVQEGTDTQYF.

The chain has TRBV5-1 and TRBJ2-7; 10 nucleotides agree with TRBD1. V lost 3 bases and J lost 6; bases outside the gene matches: 6. The CDR3 totals 14 residues. Looked up from germline, CDR1 is SGHRS and CDR2 is YFSETQ. The CDR3 sequence is CASSSTGGFVEQYF. In nucleotides, the CDR3 is TGCGCCAGCAGCTCGACAGGGGGCTTCGTCGAGCAGTACTTC.

The V and J genes are TRBV20-1 and TRBJ2-3; a weak D match, TRBD1 (5 bases). Trimming took off 3 bases at V and 1 base at J, with 11 bases between the two ends. Germline-derived CDR1 and CDR2 are DFQATT and SNEGSKA (reference sequence). This CDR3 spans 14 amino acids. The CDR3 sequence is CSASRQPGTDTQYF. For the CDR3, the DNA is TGCAGTGCTAGTAGACAGCCAGGCACAGATACGCAGTATTTT.

The table lists this clone with a count of one. The chain has TRBV3-1 (or the pseudogene TRBV3-2) and TRBJ2-2; 7 bases agree with TRBD1. The ends lost 2 bases at V and 7 bases at J; junction bases unmatched: 7. The CDR3 has 15 amino acids. CDR1 and CDR2 from the germline V gene are LGHDT and YNNKEL (reference sequence). CDR3 DNA: TGTGCCAGCAGCCAACAGAGGGGGCATAACGGGGAGCTGTTTTTT. Translating it yields CASSQQRGHNGELFF.

The chain uses TRBV5-4 and TRBJ2-1; D is unclear. With 9 bases removed from V and 0 bases from J, the gap between germline ends came to 4 bases. The CDR3 is made up of 11 amino acids. Per the germline V gene, CDR1 is SGHNT and CDR2 is YYREEE (reference sequence). For the CDR3, the DNA is TGTGCCATCATCTCCTACAATGAGCAGTTCTTC. Translating gives CAIISYNEQFF.

This sequence joins TRBV14 and TRBJ2-2; tentatively, D is TRBD1 (6 bases). Per germline, CDR1 SGHDN and CDR2 FVKESK. V lost 3 bases and J 3 bases, leaving 11 bases between the germline ends. The CDR3 loop spans 15 amino acids. CDR3 region: CASSHDRFDTGELFF. CDR3 nucleotides: TGTGCCAGCAGCCACGACAGGTTCGACACCGGGGAGCTGTTTTTT. Complete variable domain (other parts from reference TRBV14 and TRBJ2-2): EAGVTQFPSHSVIEKGQTVTLRCDPISGHDNLYWYRRVMGKEIKFLLHFVKESKQDESGMPNNRFLAERTGGTYSTLKVQPAELEDSGVYFCASSHDRFDTGELFFGEGSRLTVL.

The chain has TRBV19 and TRBJ2-3, with 10 bases fitting TRBD1. The CDR3 covers 14 residues. Germline-derived CDR1 and CDR2 are LNHDA and SQIVND (reference sequence). V lost 8 bases and J lost 0; bases outside the gene matches: 2. The CDR3 nucleotides are TGTGCCAGTCGGGACAGGGGAAGCACAGATACGCAGTATTTT. Protein: CASRDRGSTDTQYF. Filled out from reference TRBV19 and TRBJ2-3, the complete variable domain reads DGGITQSPKYLFRKEGQNVTLSCEQNLNHDAMYWYRQDPGQGLRLIYYSQIVNDFQKGDIAEGYSVSREKKESFPLTVTSAQKNPTAFYLCASRDRGSTDTQYFGPGTRLTVL.

The genes are TRBV6-5 and TRBJ1-2; D ambiguous. V was shortened by 0 bases and J by 6 bases, with 14 bases between the two germline ends. Germline lookup yields CDR1 MNHEY and CDR2 SVGAGI. CDR3 length: 15 residues. The CDR3 DNA follows: TGTGCCAGCAGTTACTCTTACTCAGGTTTGAATGGCTACACCTTC. Amino acid sequence: CASSYSYSGLNGYTF.

The chain uses TRBV6-4 and TRBJ1-2, with D possibly being TRBD1 (6 bases). The CDR3 has 13 amino acids. Germline loops: CDR1 MRHNA, CDR2 SNTAGT. V was clipped by 2 bases and J by 9 bases, with 13 bases between them. The CDR3 loop is CASSDMAGGRYTF. The CDR3 DNA follows: TGTGCCAGCAGTGACATGGCCGGGGGGCGCTACACCTTC.

With regard to this clone: The junction differs from germline at one of its ends, possibly a read error. The V gene is TRBV7-2, the J gene TRBJ2-7; weak D call: TRBD1 (6 bases). The CDR3 contains 12 residues. Germline V gene data show CDR1 as SGHTA and CDR2 as FQGNSA. CDR3 residues: CASSLLAGTPIF. The CDR3 DNA follows: TGTGCCAGCAGCTTATTGGCCGGGACACCAATCTTC. Full variable domain (rest looked up from reference TRBV7-2 and TRBJ2-7): GAGVSQSPSNKVTEKGKDVELRCDPISGHTALYWYRQSLGQGLEFLIYFQGNSAPDKSGLPSDRFSAERTGGSVSTLTIQRTQQEDSAVYLCASSLLAGTPIFGPGTRLTVT.

The rearrangement joins TRBV5-1 to TRBJ2-5; TRBD2 matches 8 bases. This CDR3 is built from 15 residues. Trimming at V came to 0 bases and at J to 5 bases, leaving 6 bases not matched to a gene. Per the germline V gene, CDR1 is SGHRS and CDR2 is YFSETQ. CDR3 loop: CASSLAGGQEETQYF. The CDR3 bases are TGCGCCAGCAGCTTGGCGGGGGGGCAAGAGGAGACCCAGTACTTC.

This sequence joins TRBV3-1 (or the pseudogene TRBV3-2) and TRBJ2-4; weak D call: TRBD2 (7 bases). Trimming took 4 bases from V and 2 from J, leaving 21 bases between them. The CDR3 extends over 18 amino acids. CDR1 is LGHDT and CDR2 is YNNKEL in the germline V gene (reference sequence). For the CDR3, the DNA is TGTGCCAGCAGCCTCCTTGAGGGGGGAGGGAAAACCAAAAACATTCAGTACTTC. Its translation: CASSLLEGGGKTKNIQYF.

This clone turned up a few times. This chain joins TRBV15 and TRBJ2-7; D may be TRBD1 (8 bases). With 1 base removed from V and 4 bases from J, the gap between germline ends came to 23 bases. This CDR3 is 18 amino acids long. CDR1 and CDR2 (germline): LNHNV, YYDKDF (reference sequence). CDR3 residues: CATSRGTGYGLAVYEQYF. The DNA of the CDR3 is TGTGCCACCAGCAGAGGGACAGGGTACGGGCTAGCGGTTTACGAGCAGTACTTC.

The chain links TRBV6-5 to TRBJ2-7; TRBD1 agrees at 8 bases. Losses at the gene ends were 7 bases for V and 1 base for J; bases not matched to a gene: 3. The CDR3 has 13 amino acids. CDR1 is MNHEY, CDR2 SVGAGI, per germline. CDR3 in amino acids: CASTRDRSYEQYF. The CDR3 bases are TGTGCCAGCACACGGGACAGGTCCTACGAGCAGTACTTC.

The chain combines TRBV6-5 with TRBJ1-5; weak D call: TRBD1 (6 bases). V dropped 2 bases and J dropped 6 bases, with 8 bases sitting between them. CDR3 length equals 13 residues. Germline CDR1 and CDR2: MNHEY and SVGAGI. The CDR3 sequence: CASSYGGAQPQHF. DNA of the CDR3: TGTGCCAGCAGTTACGGGGGGGCTCAGCCCCAGCATTTT.